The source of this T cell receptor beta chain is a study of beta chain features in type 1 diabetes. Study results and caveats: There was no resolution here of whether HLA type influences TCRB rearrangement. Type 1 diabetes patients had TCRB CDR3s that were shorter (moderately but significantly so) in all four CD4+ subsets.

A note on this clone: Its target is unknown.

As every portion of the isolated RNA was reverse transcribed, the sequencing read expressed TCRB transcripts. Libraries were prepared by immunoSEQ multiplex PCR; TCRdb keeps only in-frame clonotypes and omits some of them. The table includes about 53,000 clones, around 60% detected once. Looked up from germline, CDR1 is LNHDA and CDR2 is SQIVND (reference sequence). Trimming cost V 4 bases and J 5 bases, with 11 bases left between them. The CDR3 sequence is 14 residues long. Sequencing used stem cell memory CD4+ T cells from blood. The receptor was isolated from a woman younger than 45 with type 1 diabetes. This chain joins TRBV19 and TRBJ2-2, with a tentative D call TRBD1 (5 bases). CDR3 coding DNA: TGTGCCAGTAGTACAGGGTATGATACCGGGGAGCTGTTTTTT. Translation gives CASSTGYDTGELFF.